The 31 T cell receptor beta chains given below trace back to one sample, sequenced in a study of cytomegalovirus exposure and HLA in healthy donors. Primers included in the PCR were 60 Vbeta and 13 Jbeta primers. The data were produced by immunoSEQ multiplex PCR, yet TCRdb's version contains in-frame clones alone and is incomplete. Of approximately 170,000 clones detected, about two thirds appear once; the ten largest clones hold around 4.5%. Material: PBMCs. These TCRs come from a woman younger than 30 in good health and CMV-seropositive.

This chain uses TRBV7-9 with TRBJ2-7; D remains unclear. The CDR3 is 12 amino acids. Trimming shortened V by 6 bases and J by 4 bases, and 10 bases separated the two germline ends. From germline, CDR1 is SEHNR and CDR2 FQNEAQ (reference sequence). The CDR3 bases are TGTGCCAGCAGGTTTCAGGATTACGAGCAGTACTTC. This codes for CASRFQDYEQYF. Full variable domain (rest looked up from reference TRBV7-9 and TRBJ2-7): DTGVSQNPRHKITKRGQNVTFRCDPISEHNRLYWYRQTLGQGPEFLTYFQNEAQLEKSRLLSDRFSAERPKGSFSTLEIQRTEQGDSAMYLCASRFQDYEQYFGPGTRLTVT.

This clone was observed a handful of times. The chain has TRBV2 and TRBJ1-1; possibly TRBD1 for D (6 bases). Germline loops: CDR1 SNHLY, CDR2 FYNNEI. The ends were cut back, 6 bases at V and 5 bases at J, with 13 bases in the middle. This CDR3 is 13 amino acids long. CDR3 amino acids: CASRRVGGTEAFF. The DNA of the CDR3 is TGTGCCAGCAGACGGGTAGGGGGAACTGAAGCTTTCTTT.

This chain connects TRBV7-9 to TRBJ2-3; unclear D gene. Trimming stripped 2 bases from V and 1 base from J, with 16 bases between. This CDR3 contains 17 residues. Per the germline V gene, CDR1 is SEHNR and CDR2 is FQNEAQ (reference sequence). As DNA, the CDR3 is TGTGCCAGCAGCTTATCACTAAAAAACTCCGGCACAGATACGCAGTATTTT. This codes for CASSLSLKNSGTDTQYF.

The chain links TRBV27 to TRBJ2-7, with D perhaps TRBD1 (6 bases). Germline assignment: CDR1 MNHEY and CDR2 SMNVEV (reference sequence). Trimming removed 0 bases from V and 4 bases from J, with 13 bases in between. The CDR3 is 15 residues long. The CDR3 loop reads CASSLSGASGYEQYF. CDR3 DNA: TGTGCCAGCAGTTTATCGGGGGCCTCAGGTTACGAGCAGTACTTC.

The chain carries TRBV29-1 and TRBJ2-5; possibly TRBD2 for D (5 bases). Trimming shortened V by 5 bases and J by 1 base, and 17 bases separated the two germline ends. Germline values: CDR1 SQVTM, CDR2 ANQGSEA. CDR3 length equals 15 residues. This CDR3 reads CSVFLRGSPQETQYF. The CDR3 region has the DNA TGCAGCGTTTTCCTCCGAGGGAGTCCCCAAGAGACCCAGTACTTC.

As for this clone: Other nucleotide sequences in the sample specify the same CDR3. This chain joins TRBV30 and TRBJ1-2; the match to TRBD1 covers 9 bases. Unmatched junction bases numbered 4, after V lost 0 bases and J lost 8 bases. Germline V gives CDR1 GTSNPN, CDR2 SVGIG (reference sequence). CDR3 length equals 13 residues. The CDR3 spells CAWSVGTGSGYTF. The DNA of the CDR3 is TGTGCCTGGAGTGTTGGGACAGGGAGCGGCTACACCTTC.

The chain has TRBV27 and TRBJ2-1, with 9 positions matching TRBD1. The trim removed 5 bases at V and 3 bases at J, leaving 5 bases unmatched. The CDR3 is made up of 15 amino acids. The germline V gene encodes CDR1 MNHEY and CDR2 SMNVEV (reference sequence). This CDR3 is CASSPTGGGYNEQFF. The CDR3 region has the DNA TGTGCCAGCAGTCCTACAGGGGGCGGCTACAATGAGCAGTTCTTC.

The gene calls are TRBV7-2 and TRBJ1-3; D is unclear. V lost 4 bases to trimming and J lost 0 bases, with 4 bases between them. Germline V lookup: CDR1 SGHTA, CDR2 FQGNSA. The CDR3 sequence is 13 residues long. This CDR3 is CASSSYSGNTIYF. The CDR3 DNA reads TGTGCCAGCAGCTCCTACTCTGGAAACACCATATATTTT.

The chain recombines TRBV5-8 with TRBJ1-1; D not resolved. This CDR3 has 15 residues. Trimming left V 0 bases short and J 0 bases short, with 9 bases between. The germline gives CDR1 SGHTS, CDR2 YDEGEE. In DNA form, the CDR3 reads TGTGCCAGCAGCTTGGGTGAGCCCATGAACACTGAAGCTTTCTTT. Translation gives CASSLGEPMNTEAFF.

The rearrangement links TRBV7-9 to TRBJ2-1; 8 nucleotides align to TRBD2. The V segment lost 5 bases and the J segment 6 bases; nucleotides outside the gene matches: 3. Germline V gives CDR1 SEHNR, CDR2 FQNEAQ (reference sequence). The CDR3 sequence is 13 residues long. CDR3 region: CASSRTSSNEQFF. CDR3 nucleotide sequence: TGTGCCAGCAGCAGGACTAGCAGCAATGAGCAGTTCTTC. Drawing the rest from reference TRBV7-9 and TRBJ2-1, the complete variable domain is DTGVSQNPRHKITKRGQNVTFRCDPISEHNRLYWYRQTLGQGPEFLTYFQNEAQLEKSRLLSDRFSAERPKGSFSTLEIQRTEQGDSAMYLCASSRTSSNEQFFGPGTRLTVL.

This chain connects TRBV19 to TRBJ2-5; TRBD1 aligns across 8 bases. This CDR3 comprises 14 residues. CDR1 and CDR2 from the germline V gene are LNHDA and SQIVND (reference sequence). V shed 4 bases, J shed 5 bases, and the junction held 6 bases outside the gene matches. The CDR3 reads CASSTGQGQETQYF. In DNA form, the CDR3 reads TGTGCCAGTAGTACCGGACAGGGTCAGGAGACCCAGTACTTC.

This sequence joins TRBV2 and TRBJ2-3, with 16 bases aligning to TRBD2. Germline trimming cut 6 bases from V and 6 bases from J; bases unmatched to any gene: 9. The CDR3 is made up of 17 amino acids. Germline CDR1 reads SNHLY; CDR2 reads FYNNEI. This chain's CDR3 is CASRDGTSGGVGDTQYF. CDR3 coding DNA: TGTGCCAGCAGGGACGGGACTAGCGGGGGGGTGGGGGATACGCAGTATTTT.

The chain is built from TRBV4-2 and TRBJ1-1; a possible D gene is TRBD1 (6 bases). The CDR3 has 13 amino acids. Deletions cut 8 bases from V and 1 base from J, with 11 bases between. Germline V lookup: CDR1 LGHNA, CDR2 YNFKEQ. CDR3 sequence reads: CASSPGENTEAFF. The DNA of the CDR3 is TGTGCCAGCTCACCAGGGGAGAACACTGAAGCTTTCTTT.

The chain is built from TRBV4-2 and TRBJ2-7; a weak D match, TRBD1 (6 bases). Germline assignment: CDR1 LGHNA and CDR2 YNFKEQ. V lost 0 bases and J lost 3, with 15 bases in between. The CDR3 contains 16 residues. CDR3 sequence (DNA): TGTGCCAGCAGCCAAGAAGGGTACGGGACATTCTACGAGCAGTACTTC. This sequence encodes CASSQEGYGTFYEQYF.

The V call is TRBV11-3, the J call TRBJ2-3; 13 bases fit TRBD2. V lost 6 bases and J lost 3; bases outside the gene matches: 3. Germline lookup yields CDR1 SGHNT and CDR2 YENEEA. The CDR3 contains 15 residues. The CDR3 loop is CASSRTSGSTDTQYF. The CDR3 bases are TGTGCCAGCAGTCGGACTAGCGGGAGTACAGATACGCAGTATTTT.

J is TRBJ2-1 and V is TRBV2, with 12 bases fitting TRBD1. The CDR3 consists of 15 residues. V lost 8 bases, J lost 9 bases, and 11 bases stayed unmatched. CDR1 and CDR2 from the germline V gene are SNHLY and FYNNEI. CDR3 nucleotides: TGTGCCAGCTCTCGGGGGACAGGGGGCTTTGGTGAGCAGTTCTTC. The encoded protein is CASSRGTGGFGEQFF. Based on the CDR3 plus reference TRBV2 and TRBJ2-1, the full variable domain is EPEVTQTPSHQVTQMGQEVILRCVPISNHLYFYWYRQILGQKVEFLVSFYNNEISEKSEIFDDQFSVERPDGSNFTLKIRSTKLEDSAMYFCASSRGTGGFGEQFFGPGTRLTVL.

The genes are TRBV5-1 and TRBJ2-7; 7 bases line up with TRBD1. The CDR3 consists of 15 residues. Trimming cost V 3 bases and J 6 bases; bases outside gene matches: 12. Germline V lookup: CDR1 SGHRS, CDR2 YFSETQ. DNA of the CDR3: TGCGCCAGCAGCTCGCTGACAGGGCGGCTTGCCGAGCAGTACTTC. Residues: CASSSLTGRLAEQYF.

The chain employs TRBV28 and TRBJ1-2; the D is unclear. Looked up from germline, CDR1 is MDHEN and CDR2 is SYDVKM. The CDR3 is made up of 13 amino acids. V was shortened by 1 base and J by 1 base, with 4 bases between the two germline ends. CDR3 amino acids: CASSLSSNYGYTF. CDR3 nucleotide sequence: TGTGCCAGCAGTTTATCCAGTAACTATGGCTACACCTTC.

This clone has a handful of counts. This chain connects TRBV4-3 to TRBJ1-2; D not resolved. Germline CDR1 and CDR2: LGHNA and YSLEER. V was pared by 3 bases and J by 8 bases, with 10 bases between. This CDR3 region has 12 residues. CDR3 sequence (DNA): TGCGCCAGCAGCCAGGTGGGAGGCGGCTACACCTTC. This gives the protein CASSQVGGGYTF.

Turning to this clone: The junction departs from germline at one end; a sequencing error may be responsible. Other DNA sequences in the same sample also yield this CDR3. The CDR3: CAGSPYNSPLHF. Here the CDR3 DNA reads TGTGCCGGTAGCCCCTATAATTCCCCCCTCCACTTT. The chain recombines TRBV30 with TRBJ1-6; D is unresolved. Germline loops: CDR1 GTSNPN, CDR2 SVGIG (reference sequence). The CDR3 is made up of 12 amino acids.

This clone was observed a single time. The CDR3 DNA sequence: TGTGCCAGCACGGAGACGACCTACTCCTACAATGAGCAGTTCTTC. This codes for CASTETTYSYNEQFF. The rearrangement links TRBV6-7 to TRBJ2-1; no firm D call. TRBV6-7 qualifies as an ORF whose function is uncertain. V dropped 7 bases and J dropped 0 bases, with 13 bases sitting between them. The CDR3 covers 15 residues.

This chain joins TRBV6-5 and TRBJ2-5, with a tentative D call TRBD2 (5 bases). From germline, CDR1 is MNHEY and CDR2 SVGAGI. This CDR3 region has 11 residues. This CDR3 is CVTSRGETQYF. CDR3 sequence (DNA): TGTGTCACAAGCCGGGGAGAGACCCAGTACTTC.

The CDR3 DNA follows: TGCGCCAGCAGCCGAACACAGGAGAGCTCCTACGAGCAGTACTTC. This encodes CASSRTQESSYEQYF. The V and J genes are TRBV4-1 and TRBJ2-7; possibly TRBD1 for D (5 bases). Germline-derived CDR1 and CDR2 are MGHRA and YSYEKL. Trimming took off 4 bases at V and 0 bases at J, with 13 bases between the two ends. This CDR3 spans 15 amino acids.

In this sample, this clone turned up a few times. The genes are TRBV5-1 and TRBJ1-6, with unresolved D. Trimming cost V 0 bases and J 10 bases, with 14 bases left between them. The CDR3 is 15 residues long. Germline V gene data show CDR1 as SGHRS and CDR2 as YFSETQ. CDR3 sequence: CASSLVVSAESPLHF. In DNA form, the CDR3 reads TGCGCCAGCAGCTTGGTTGTGTCTGCGGAGTCACCCCTCCACTTT.

The chain recombines TRBV7-8 with TRBJ1-2; D is unresolved. The CDR3 covers 16 residues. V was clipped by 6 bases and J by 0 bases, with 17 bases between them. Germline CDR1 is SGHVS and CDR2 is FQNEAQ. CDR3 sequence: CASRSGRWETNYGYTF. The CDR3 DNA is TGTGCCAGCAGGTCCGGAAGGTGGGAGACTAACTATGGCTACACCTTC.

The V call is TRBV29-1, the J call TRBJ2-3, with 8 bases that match TRBD2. This CDR3 region has 19 residues. V was pared by 0 bases and J by 1 base, with 15 bases of the junction left unmatched. In germline, CDR1 is SQVTM, CDR2 ANQGSEA. As DNA, the CDR3 is TGCAGCGTTGAAGATATGCTAGCGGGTCCCTCGGAGGGCACAGATACGCAGTATTTT. Translated: CSVEDMLAGPSEGTDTQYF.

The chain links TRBV18 to TRBJ1-1, with 7 bases identical to TRBD1. The J segment lost 3 bases and the V segment lost 3 bases, leaving 10 bases of the junction unmatched. The length of the CDR3 is 16 residues. CDR1 KGHSH and CDR2 LQKENI come from the germline V gene. As DNA, the CDR3 is TGTGCCAGCTCACCTTCCGGGCAGGGGGGTTACACTGAAGCTTTCTTT. The encoded protein is CASSPSGQGGYTEAFF.

With respect to this clone: The same CDR3 can be traced to other DNA sequences in this sample. The CDR3 is CASSQDLVNSPLHF. Written as DNA, the CDR3 is TGCGCCAGCAGCCAAGATCTCGTGAATTCACCCCTCCACTTT. J is TRBJ1-6 and V is TRBV4-3; no clear D. Trimming pared 0 bases from V and 7 bases from J, leaving 7 bases between. Germline V gives CDR1 LGHNA, CDR2 YSLEER. The CDR3 is 14 residues long.

The chain couples TRBV29-1 to TRBJ2-7; 12 nucleotides agree with TRBD2. Germline lookup yields CDR1 SQVTM and CDR2 ANQGSEA. This CDR3 spans 17 amino acids. V trimming: 6 bases; J trimming: 0 bases; junction bases outside the gene matches: 12. CDR3 sequence: CSVRLLTSGRISYEQYF. CDR3 in DNA: TGCAGCGTCCGCTTACTAACTAGCGGGAGGATCTCCTACGAGCAGTACTTC.

V usage is TRBV6-5 and J usage is TRBJ1-4, with TRBD1 identical over 9 bases. The V segment lost 6 bases and the J segment 7 bases; nucleotides outside the gene matches: 9. Germline V gene data show CDR1 as MNHEY and CDR2 as SVGAGI. CDR3 length: 15 residues. CDR3 in DNA: TGTGCCAGCAGACGGACAGGGGCGCAAAGTGAAAAACTGTTTTTT. It specifies CASRRTGAQSEKLFF.

The chain recombines TRBV19 with TRBJ2-7; a weak D match, TRBD1 (6 bases). CDR3 length: 13 residues. Germline V gene sequence: CDR1 LNHDA, CDR2 SQIVND (reference sequence). V gave up 6 bases and J gave up 3 bases, with 12 bases separating them. Written as DNA, the CDR3 is TGTGCCAGTAGCGCTGGGACAAACTACGAGCAGTACTTC. Protein sequence: CASSAGTNYEQYF.